Shown below are 10 T cell receptor beta chains from a single sample sequenced in a study of T cells after yellow fever vaccination. TCRdb recomputed calls from the 5' RACE reads with MiXCR, one row per CDR3 protein. The sample yields just under 600,000 distinct CDR3 sequences, about 14% seen once. Sequenced material: PBMCs, taken on the day of the yellow fever booster vaccination. The receptors were gathered from a man aged 25 to 40 who received the YFV17D yellow fever vaccine.

This clonotype was seen a handful of times. The V gene is TRBV29-1, the J gene TRBJ2-1; TRBD2 matches 10 bases. Losses at the gene ends were 4 bases for V and 6 bases for J; bases not matched to a gene: 18. In germline, CDR1 is SQVTM, CDR2 ANQGSEA. CDR3 length: 18 residues. As DNA, the CDR3 is TGCAGCGTTGTTCCATGGGAGCCTCTAGCGGGAGTCGGCAATGAGCAGTTCTTC. It yields the protein CSVVPWEPLAGVGNEQFF.

This clonotype has only a few counts. CDR3 DNA: TGTGCCAGCAGCATTTCTAGCGTCATGTACCAAGAGACCCAGTACTTC. Translating gives CASSISSVMYQETQYF. The genes are TRBV11-2 and TRBJ2-5, with D possibly TRBD2 on 6 matching bases. The CDR3 contains 16 residues. V lost 5 bases to trimming and J lost 0 bases, with 16 bases between them. CDR1 is SGHAT, CDR2 FQNNGV, per germline.

This clonotype was seen a handful of times. This CDR3 is CSAEDSSPSTDTQYF. The DNA of the CDR3 is TGCAGTGCCGAAGACTCGTCCCCTAGCACAGATACGCAGTATTTT. The chain is built from TRBV20-1 and TRBJ2-3, with D unclear. Per the germline V gene, CDR1 is DFQATT and CDR2 is SNEGSKA (reference sequence). V lost 6 bases, J lost 0 bases, and 16 bases lay in between. CDR3 size: 15 residues.

DNA of the CDR3: TGCGCCAGCAGCCGCGGACTAGAACCTCAAGAGACCCAGTACTTC. It codes for CASSRGLEPQETQYF. This chain connects TRBV10-1 to TRBJ2-5, with TRBD2 identical over 7 bases. J lost 2 bases, V lost 6 bases, and 9 bases had no gene match. The CDR3 is 15 amino acids. Looked up from germline, CDR1 is WNHNN and CDR2 is SYGVQD (reference sequence).

This clonotype was picked up a small number of times. The chain couples TRBV5-1 to TRBJ2-2; D uncertain. The V end was cut by 0 bases, the J end by 0 bases, with 6 bases between. Germline lookup yields CDR1 SGHRS and CDR2 YFSETQ. This CDR3 comprises 15 residues. The CDR3 nucleotides read TGCGCCAGCAGCTTGGGGTTCGCGAACACCGGGGAGCTGTTTTTT. Its translation is CASSLGFANTGELFF.

The table lists this clonotype with a few counts. This rearrangement joins TRBV3-1 to TRBJ2-5; 7 positions agree with TRBD2. Germline assignment: CDR1 LGHDT and CDR2 YNNKEL (reference sequence). With V trimmed by 1 base and J by 3 bases, 8 bases remained unmatched. The CDR3 sequence is 16 residues long. The CDR3 DNA is TGTGCCAGCAGCCAAGTGTTAGTACTAGCGAAAGAGACCCAGTACTTC. As protein: CASSQVLVLAKETQYF.

This clonotype was seen a few times. The rearrangement links TRBV7-2 to TRBJ2-3; D is undetermined. Germline V gives CDR1 SGHTA, CDR2 FQGNSA. The V end lost 4 bases, the J end lost 4 bases, and 12 bases lay between the germline ends. CDR3 size: 14 residues. CDR3 region: CASSYARIADTQYF. The CDR3 coding sequence is TGTGCCAGCAGCTATGCTAGAATAGCAGATACGCAGTATTTT. The entire variable domain, with the rest obtained from reference TRBV7-2 and TRBJ2-3, is as follows: GAGVSQSPSNKVTEKGKDVELRCDPISGHTALYWYRQSLGQGLEFLIYFQGNSAPDKSGLPSDRFSAERTGGSVSTLTIQRTQQEDSAVYLCASSYARIADTQYFGPGTRLTVL.

The chain uses TRBV4-3 and TRBJ2-7; D is uncertain. The CDR3 has 15 residues. Germline values: CDR1 LGHNA, CDR2 YSLEER. Trimming removed 0 bases at V and 2 bases at J, with 11 bases between. The CDR3 region has the DNA TGCGCCAGCAGCCAAGAGAGAGCTTTAACCTACGAGCAGTACTTC. It translates to CASSQERALTYEQYF.

This clonotype was counted between two and nine times. This sequence joins TRBV6-5 and TRBJ2-7, with D maybe TRBD2 (6 bases). The CDR3 runs 14 residues. Germline V gene lookup returns CDR1 MNHEY and CDR2 SVGAGI. The ends were cut back, 0 bases at V and 3 bases at J, with 9 bases in the middle. CDR3 region: CASSYSLGLYEQYF. DNA for the CDR3: TGTGCCAGCAGTTACTCGTTGGGACTCTACGAGCAGTACTTC.

CDR3: CASSLLSGPTYEQYF. Written as DNA, the CDR3 is TGTGCCAGCAGCTTATTGTCGGGACCTACCTACGAGCAGTACTTC. The genes are TRBV7-7 and TRBJ2-7; D tentatively reads TRBD1 or TRBD2 (5 bases each). Trimming took 2 bases from V and 2 from J, leaving 13 bases between them. Germline V gives CDR1 SSHAT, CDR2 FNYEAQ (reference sequence). There are 15 residues in the CDR3.